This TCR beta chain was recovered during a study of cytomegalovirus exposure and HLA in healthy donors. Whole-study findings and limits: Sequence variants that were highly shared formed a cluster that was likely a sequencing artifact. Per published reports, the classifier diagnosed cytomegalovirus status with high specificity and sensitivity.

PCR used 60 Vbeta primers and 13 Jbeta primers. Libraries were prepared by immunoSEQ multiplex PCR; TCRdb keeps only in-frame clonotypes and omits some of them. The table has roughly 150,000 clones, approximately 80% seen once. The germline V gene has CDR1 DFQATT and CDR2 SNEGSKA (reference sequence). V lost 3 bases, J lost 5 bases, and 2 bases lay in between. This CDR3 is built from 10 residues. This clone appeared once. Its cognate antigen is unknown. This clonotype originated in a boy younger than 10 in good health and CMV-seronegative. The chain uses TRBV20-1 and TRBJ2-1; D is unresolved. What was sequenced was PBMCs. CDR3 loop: CSASNNEQFF. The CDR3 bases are TGCAGTGCTAGTAACAATGAGCAGTTCTTC.